This T cell receptor (beta chain) was recovered during a study of shared clonotypes between healthy human individuals. Overall study: The cohort comprised a couple of women and a few men. Their ages spanned 18 to 49 years.

Germline V gene sequence: CDR1 MGHRA, CDR2 YSYEKL. With V trimmed by 1 base and J by 10 bases, 14 bases remained unmatched. The CDR3 loop spans 17 amino acids. Comment on this clone: Its antigen remains unidentified.

Whole-study results and caveats: Clonotype sharing among donors was expected to depend on sequencing depth. A handful of donors shared about 5% of their naive CD4 clonotypes.

Every subset's genomic DNA went evenly onto several immunoSEQ plates. The repertoire was sequenced with immunoSEQ multiplex PCR; TCRdb's copy has only in-frame clones and lacks some. The sample lists about 2.3 million clones, 85% to 95% occurring once. The source is a man aged 18 to 30 in good health. Some clones in this sample may be carry-over from other donors' samples. Sequenced input: naive CD4+ T cells from PBMCs. Subset described: CD45RA+ positively selected. The genes are TRBV4-1 and TRBJ2-1, with 9 bases fitting TRBD2. This CDR3 is CASSQGLAGVLISEQFF. In DNA, the CDR3 is TGCGCCAGCAGCCAAGGATTAGCGGGAGTACTAATAAGCGAGCAGTTCTTC.